Listed below are T cell receptor beta chains from one sample, sequenced in a study of blood T cells in healthy people across ages. Using its own MiXCR run on the 5' RACE reads, TCRdb lists one record per CDR3 protein. Here the sample spans some 640,000 distinct CDR3 sequences, 25% to 35% being singletons. Material for sequencing was blood. These receptors all stem from a woman over 75 in good health. Each CDR3 is given with its conserved first and last residue. Each record gives: CDR3 length, clone size, V gene, J gene, D gene, CDR3 protein, CDR3 DNA. D genes are given only for firm matches. Only part of the rows carry a size: once, few, many, or a class if the clone is expanded.

>14|NA|TRBV30|TRBJ2-2|TRBD2
CAWRLAGAYGELFF
TGTGCCTGGAGACTAGCGGGGGCGTACGGGGAGCTGTTTTTT
>12|many|TRBV12-3/TRBV12-4|TRBJ1-2|NA
CASSFRGYGYTF
TGTGCCAGCAGTTTTCGGGGGTATGGCTACACCTTC
>14|few|TRBV3-1|TRBJ1-1|NA
CASSLQTAVTEAFF
TGTGCCAGCAGCCTCCAGACTGCTGTCACTGAAGCTTTCTTT
>13|NA|TRBV28|TRBJ1-5|TRBD1
CASNRGGGQPQHF
TGTGCCAGCAACAGGGGAGGGGGTCAGCCCCAGCATTTT
>13|NA|TRBV5-5|TRBJ1-1|NA
CASSFLANTEAFF
TGTGCCAGCAGCTTTCTTGCTAACACTGAAGCTTTCTTT
>14|many|TRBV5-5|TRBJ2-5|TRBD1
CASSSTGTEETQYF
TGTGCCAGCAGCAGCACCGGGACAGAAGAGACCCAGTACTTC
>13|many|TRBV11-1|TRBJ2-5|TRBD1
CASSKTGEETQYF
TGTGCCAGCAGCAAGACAGGGGAAGAGACCCAGTACTTC
>15|NA|TRBV7-2|TRBJ2-5|NA
CASSLAAGSVETQYF
TGTGCCAGCAGCTTAGCGGCAGGGTCCGTCGAGACCCAGTACTTC
>15|many|TRBV19|TRBJ2-1|NA
CASSTGLAIYNEQFF
TGTGCCAGTAGTACCGGACTGGCGATATACAATGAGCAGTTCTTC
>14|many|TRBV4-3|TRBJ1-2|NA
CASSPIVGVYGYTF
TGCGCCAGCAGCCCGATCGTCGGGGTCTATGGCTACACCTTC
>13|NA|TRBV7-2|TRBJ2-1|TRBD1
CASSPRTGGERFF
TGTGCCAGCAGCCCGAGGACAGGGGGTGAGCGGTTCTTC
>14|many|TRBV20-1|TRBJ1-5|NA
CSARDLQGNQPQHF
TGCAGTGCTAGAGATCTACAGGGTAATCAGCCCCAGCATTTT
>14|NA|TRBV30|TRBJ2-1|NA
CAWSVQGRNDEQFF
TGTGCCTGGAGTGTACAAGGTAGAAACGATGAGCAGTTCTTC
>16|NA|TRBV7-2|TRBJ1-2|TRBD1
CASSRGQGLFNYGYTF
TGTGCCAGCAGCCGCGGACAGGGGCTATTTAACTATGGCTACACCTTC
>17|NA|TRBV20-1|TRBJ2-1|TRBD2
CSASRLAGAAIYNEQFF
TGCAGTGCTAGTCGTCTAGCGGGGGCCGCGATATACAATGAGCAGTTCTTC
>15|many|TRBV5-6|TRBJ2-6|TRBD1
CASSFGTAGANVLTF
TGTGCCAGCAGCTTTGGGACAGCTGGGGCCAACGTCCTGACTTTC